A single sample gave rise to the 11 T cell receptor beta chains below, sequenced in a study of STAT3 mutations in large granular lymphocyte leukemia. Libraries were prepared by immunoSEQ multiplex PCR; TCRdb keeps only in-frame clonotypes and omits some of them. The sample lists more than 3,000 clones; roughly 70% were seen once. Notes on the study in general: In T-cell large granular lymphocyte leukemia, about half of patients showed multiple immunodominant subclonotypes.

For these receptors, no antigen is known. Sequencing input: peripheral blood mononuclear cells. These receptors originate from a woman in her thirties or forties with T-cell large granular lymphocyte leukemia. Some clones in this sample may be carry-over from other donors' samples.

This clone was detected a few times. The rearrangement joins TRBV18 to TRBJ1-2; D uncertain. V was clipped by 3 bases and J by 2 bases, with 7 bases between them. This CDR3 region has 13 residues. Germline loops: CDR1 KGHSH, CDR2 LQKENI. In DNA form, the CDR3 reads TGTGCCAGCTCACCTTCCGAGAACTATGGCTACACCTTC. Protein sequence: CASSPSENYGYTF.

The chain is built from TRBV27 and TRBJ1-2, with D unclear. CDR3 length: 14 residues. V lost 4 bases, J lost 3 bases, and 12 bases lay in between. Germline V gene data show CDR1 as MNHEY and CDR2 as SMNVEV (reference sequence). The CDR3 DNA sequence: TGTGCCAGCAGTTCCCCCGGTAAGGACTATGGCTACACCTTC. Amino acids: CASSSPGKDYGYTF.

V usage is TRBV5-6 and J usage is TRBJ2-7, with a possible D match to TRBD1 (6 bases). V was pared by 4 bases and J by 9 bases, with 11 bases between. This CDR3 has 11 residues. Germline CDR1 SGHDT, CDR2 YYEEEE. DNA for the CDR3: TGTGCCAGCAGCACAGGGTCGGCGCAGTACTTC. This codes for CASSTGSAQYF.

V and J are TRBV30 and TRBJ2-5; TRBD2 is a possible D gene (5 bases). The CDR3 consists of 14 residues. Trimming cost V 0 bases and J 0 bases, with 8 bases left between them. The germline gives CDR1 GTSNPN, CDR2 SVGIG (reference sequence). The CDR3 sequence: CAWSVLRDQETQYF. The CDR3 bases are TGTGCCTGGAGTGTACTGCGGGACCAAGAGACCCAGTACTTC.

V is TRBV13 and J is TRBJ2-2; D remains unclear. With 6 bases removed from V and 5 bases from J, the gap between germline ends came to 4 bases. Germline lookup yields CDR1 PRHDT and CDR2 FYEKMQ (reference sequence). This CDR3 contains 11 residues. This chain's CDR3 is CASRETGELFF. CDR3 nucleotide sequence: TGTGCCAGCAGGGAAACCGGGGAGCTGTTTTTT.

The V and J genes are TRBV2 and TRBJ2-7; the D gene is possibly TRBD2 (5 bases). CDR1 is SNHLY, CDR2 FYNNEI, per germline. V was cut by 11 bases and J by 1 base, with 15 bases left in between. CDR3 length: 13 amino acids. CDR3 sequence reads: CAGGPSRSYEQYF. The CDR3 coding sequence is TGTGCCGGAGGACCGTCGAGGTCCTACGAGCAGTACTTC. Full variable domain (outside the CDR3, taken from reference TRBV2 and TRBJ2-7): EPEVTQTPSHQVTQMGQEVILRCVPISNHLYFYWYRQILGQKVEFLVSFYNNEISEKSEIFDDQFSVERPDGSNFTLKIRSTKLEDSAMYFCAGGPSRSYEQYFGPGTRLTVT.

The gene calls are TRBV18 and TRBJ1-2; D is unclear. V lost 2 bases and J lost 4, with 14 bases in between. The germline V gene has CDR1 KGHSH and CDR2 LQKENI. The CDR3 extends over 15 amino acids. The CDR3 DNA reads TGTGCCAGCTCACCAATTGTGGACCATACCTATGGCTACACCTTC. It translates to CASSPIVDHTYGYTF.

This rearrangement joins TRBV7-9 to TRBJ2-1; TRBD2 matches 8 bases. This CDR3 is built from 15 residues. Germline V gene sequence: CDR1 SEHNR, CDR2 FQNEAQ (reference sequence). The V gene end was trimmed by 7 bases and the J gene end by 0 bases; junction bases not matched to a gene: 5. CDR3 region: CASNPSGSSYNEQFF. CDR3 DNA: TGTGCCAGCAACCCGAGCGGGAGCTCCTACAATGAGCAGTTCTTC.

This chain joins TRBV18 and TRBJ2-7; D could derive from TRBD1 or TRBD2 (5 bases each). V was clipped by 6 bases and J by 6 bases, with 15 bases between them. Germline V gives CDR1 KGHSH, CDR2 LQKENI. The CDR3 contains 13 residues. CDR3 loop: CASSLEGSGEQYF. CDR3 nucleotide sequence: TGTGCCAGCTCCCTCGAGGGGTCGGGCGAGCAGTACTTC.

V usage is TRBV30 and J usage is TRBJ2-5, with unresolved D. In germline, CDR1 is GTSNPN, CDR2 SVGIG (reference sequence). This CDR3 is built from 12 residues. With 6 bases removed from V and 0 bases from J, the gap between germline ends came to 8 bases. The CDR3 DNA follows: TGTGCCTGCAGACTGTACCAAGAGACCCAGTACTTC. Encoded protein: CACRLYQETQYF. The full variable domain, with the rest looked up from reference TRBV30 and TRBJ2-5, is SQTIHQWPATLVQPVGSPLSLECTVEGTSNPNLYWYRQAAGRGLQLLFYSVGIGQISSEVPQNLSASRPQDRQFILSSKKLLLSDSGFYLCACRLYQETQYFGPGTRLLVL.

The V and J genes are TRBV5-4 and TRBJ2-3; 8 bases fit TRBD1. The CDR3 has 14 residues. With 4 bases clipped from V and 0 bases from J, the junction kept 1 base outside the gene matches. Germline V lookup: CDR1 SGHNT, CDR2 YYREEE (reference sequence). The chain's CDR3 is CASSRQGSTDTQYF. The DNA for the CDR3 is TGTGCCAGCAGCAGACAGGGGAGCACAGATACGCAGTATTTT.